The next 30 T cell receptor beta chains were all read from a single sample in a study of control samples from healthy donors and cancer patients. Here immunoSEQ multiplex PCR was the method, and the copy in TCRdb shows in-frame clones only, minus some. The sample consists of 150,000 to 200,000 clones, just over 85% of them appearing once. Sequencing was carried out using blood. The receptor source for this set is a young man in good health.

The V gene is TRBV13, the J gene TRBJ2-2, with 12 positions matching TRBD2. There are 17 residues in the CDR3. Germline lookup yields CDR1 PRHDT and CDR2 FYEKMQ (reference sequence). Trimming at V came to 5 bases and at J to 2 bases, leaving 6 bases not matched to a gene. CDR3 in DNA: TGTGCCAGCAGCGATCCACTAGCGGGGGGAAACACCGGGGAGCTGTTTTTT. Translated: CASSDPLAGGNTGELFF.

This clone was observed once. This chain connects TRBV6-2 or TRBV6-3 to TRBJ2-3; D possibly corresponds to TRBD2 (7 bases). The V gene lost 6 bases and the J gene lost 2 bases, with 18 bases spanning the gap. This CDR3 has 16 amino acids. CDR1 and CDR2 from the germline V gene are MNHEY and SVGEGT. The CDR3 DNA reads TGTGCCAGCAGCCCGCTAGGGGGGGGATACACAGATACGCAGTATTTT. Protein product: CASSPLGGGYTDTQYF.

V is TRBV11-2 and J is TRBJ2-5; 8 bases align to TRBD1. V lost 5 bases and J lost 2; bases outside the gene matches: 4. CDR3 size: 14 residues. CDR1 and CDR2 from the germline V gene are SGHAT and FQNNGV. In nucleotides, the CDR3 is TGTGCCAGCAGCAGAAACAGGGGGCAAGAGACCCAGTACTTC. Translating it yields CASSRNRGQETQYF.

The chain combines TRBV7-2 with TRBJ2-5; 7 nucleotides agree with TRBD2. The CDR3 is 13 amino acids. The V segment lost 4 bases and the J segment 4 bases; nucleotides outside the gene matches: 3. CDR1 SGHTA and CDR2 FQGNSA come from the germline V gene. CDR3: CASSWGTIETQYF. CDR3 coding DNA: TGTGCCAGCAGCTGGGGGACTATAGAGACCCAGTACTTC. The whole variable domain, filled in from reference TRBV7-2 and TRBJ2-5, reads GAGVSQSPSNKVTEKGKDVELRCDPISGHTALYWYRQSLGQGLEFLIYFQGNSAPDKSGLPSDRFSAERTGGSVSTLTIQRTQQEDSAVYLCASSWGTIETQYFGPGTRLLVL.

This clone was seen just once. The chain uses TRBV7-9 and TRBJ2-3, with D perhaps matching TRBD2 (5 bases). The germline V gene encodes CDR1 SEHNR and CDR2 FQNEAQ (reference sequence). The V end lost 3 bases, the J end lost 0 bases, and 10 bases lay between the germline ends. CDR3 size: 15 residues. This CDR3 reads CASSFEGSSTDTQYF. The CDR3 DNA follows: TGTGCCAGCAGCTTTGAGGGTTCCAGCACAGATACGCAGTATTTT.

V and J are TRBV13 and TRBJ2-1, with 11 bases fitting TRBD2. The length of the CDR3 is 15 residues. V gave up 3 bases and J gave up 5 bases; unmatched junction bases: 3. CDR1 PRHDT and CDR2 FYEKMQ come from the germline V gene (reference sequence). The CDR3 bases are TGTGCCAGCAGCTTTAGCGGGGGGGCCCACAATGAGCAGTTCTTC. It codes for CASSFSGGAHNEQFF.

This sequence joins TRBV4-3 and TRBJ2-2; TRBD2 aligns across 7 bases. Per the germline V gene, CDR1 is LGHNA and CDR2 is YSLEER. The CDR3 loop spans 15 amino acids. V lost 5 bases and J lost 5; bases outside the gene matches: 8. The CDR3 DNA reads as TGCGCCAGCAGCGCCCGGGGGGTCGGGACCGGGGAGCTGTTTTTT. Amino acids: CASSARGVGTGELFF.

The chain carries TRBV12-3 or TRBV12-4 and TRBJ2-2; D uncertain. V was shortened by 6 bases and J by 6 bases, with 8 bases between the two germline ends. This CDR3 region has 12 residues. As DNA, the CDR3 is TGTGCCAGCAGACCCCAGTCCGGGGAGCTGTTTTTT. Translated: CASRPQSGELFF.

This clone was counted only a few times. The chain uses TRBV5-5 and TRBJ2-7; D not certain. From germline, CDR1 is SGHKS and CDR2 YYEKEE (reference sequence). V dropped 2 bases and J dropped 5 bases, with 11 bases sitting between them. The CDR3 is 13 residues long. The CDR3 spells CASSLNGRDEQYF. CDR3 nucleotides: TGTGCCAGCAGCTTAAACGGACGTGACGAGCAGTACTTC.

There are a few counts of this clone. The chain couples TRBV4-2 to TRBJ2-7; 12 bases fit TRBD2. The V segment lost 4 bases and the J segment 3 bases; nucleotides outside the gene matches: 10. The CDR3 extends over 17 amino acids. Germline-derived CDR1 and CDR2 are LGHNA and YNFKEQ. Here the CDR3 reads CASSRRGPSGGVYEQYF. CDR3 bases: TGTGCCAGCAGCCGTCGTGGGCCTAGCGGGGGGGTCTACGAGCAGTACTTC.

This rearrangement joins TRBV19 to TRBJ1-6, with 8 bases fitting TRBD1. CDR1 LNHDA and CDR2 SQIVND come from the germline V gene (reference sequence). The V gene end was trimmed by 2 bases and the J gene end by 8 bases; junction bases not matched to a gene: 2. The CDR3 is made up of 14 amino acids. CDR3 nucleotide sequence: TGTGCCAGTAGTATATCCAGGGGGCATTCACCCCTCCACTTT. Encoded protein: CASSISRGHSPLHF.

V is TRBV5-5 and J is TRBJ1-6; D not certain. V shed 0 bases and J shed 0 bases, with 7 bases lying between them. Germline CDR1 reads SGHKS; CDR2 reads YYEKEE (reference sequence). The CDR3 length is 16 residues. CDR3 in amino acids: CASSLVQSSYNSPLHF. The DNA for the CDR3 is TGTGCCAGCAGCTTGGTCCAGAGCTCCTATAATTCACCCCTCCACTTT.

In this sample, this clone turned up once. The CDR3 region is CASSAGTGDLSSYNSPLHF. The CDR3 DNA is TGTGCCAGCAGCGCCGGGACAGGGGACCTGAGCTCCTATAATTCACCCCTCCACTTT. The chain employs TRBV28 and TRBJ1-6, with TRBD1 identical over 10 bases. J lost 0 bases, V lost 6 bases, and 11 bases had no gene match. The CDR3 contains 19 residues. Germline CDR1 and CDR2: MDHEN and SYDVKM.

The chain recombines TRBV6-5 with TRBJ1-6; unclear D gene. The CDR3 runs 15 residues. The V and J ends lost 8 bases and 0 bases respectively, with 11 bases between them. Looked up from germline, CDR1 is MNHEY and CDR2 is SVGAGI. The CDR3 sequence is CASLTESSYNSPLHF. CDR3 in DNA: TGTGCCAGCTTAACAGAGAGCTCCTATAATTCACCCCTCCACTTT.

The J gene is TRBJ2-7, the V gene TRBV6-6; TRBD1 might be the D (6 bases). CDR1 MNHNY and CDR2 SVGAGI come from the germline V gene (reference sequence). The CDR3 contains 13 residues. V was cut by 2 bases and J by 3 bases, with 8 bases left in between. CDR3 in DNA: TGTGCCAGCAGTTACAGGGGGTACTACGAGCAGTACTTC. Translation gives CASSYRGYYEQYF.

The chain has TRBV2 and TRBJ2-7; D gene uncertain. V lost 3 bases and J 9 bases, leaving 12 bases between the germline ends. The V gene's germline CDR1 is SNHLY and CDR2 FYNNEI. This CDR3 region has 12 residues. The CDR3 sequence: CASSETANRQYF. CDR3 DNA: TGTGCCAGCAGTGAGACTGCGAACCGGCAGTACTTC.

J is TRBJ1-3 and V is TRBV6-1; the D gene is possibly TRBD1 (5 bases). Germline CDR1 reads MNHNS; CDR2 reads SASEGT. This CDR3 is built from 18 residues. V shed 1 base and J shed 0 bases, with 16 bases lying between them. The chain's CDR3 is CASSEEGQGFSSGNTIYF. The DNA for the CDR3 is TGTGCCAGCAGTGAAGAGGGGCAGGGATTTAGCTCTGGAAACACCATATATTTT.

The chain links TRBV6-1 to TRBJ2-7, with 8 bases matching TRBD1. There are 15 residues in the CDR3. Trimming removed 0 bases from V and 3 bases from J; junction bases left unmatched: 4. Germline CDR1 is MNHNS and CDR2 is SASEGT. DNA of the CDR3: TGTGCCAGCAGTGAAGCGGACAGGGTCGGCTACGAGCAGTACTTC. Translation: CASSEADRVGYEQYF.

In its sample, this clone was seen once. The V and J genes are TRBV9 and TRBJ1-3; D is unclear. V was shortened by 3 bases and J by 3 bases, with 4 bases between the two germline ends. Looked up from germline, CDR1 is SGDLS and CDR2 is YYNGEE. The CDR3 contains 12 residues. The CDR3 bases are TGTGCCAGCAGCGGACGTGGAAACACCATATATTTT. Its protein is CASSGRGNTIYF.

This clone has only one observation. The rearrangement uses TRBV20-1 and TRBJ2-7; D ambiguous. Trimming took off 0 bases at V and 7 bases at J, with 7 bases between the two ends. The CDR3 sequence is 11 residues long. The germline V gene has CDR1 DFQATT and CDR2 SNEGSKA (reference sequence). The CDR3 sequence is CSARDLREQYF. The CDR3 region has the DNA TGCAGTGCTAGAGATCTGCGGGAGCAGTACTTC.

This chain connects TRBV21-1 to TRBJ1-2. TRBV21-1 is a recognized pseudogene. The CDR3 totals 12 residues. This CDR3 reads CASSKGKDGYTF. The CDR3, as DNA: TGTGCCAGCAGCAAAGGGAAAGACGGCTACACCTTC.

This clone was counted once. The rearrangement links TRBV30 to TRBJ1-1; TRBD1 agrees at 7 bases. This CDR3 has 13 amino acids. The V gene's germline CDR1 is GTSNPN and CDR2 SVGIG (reference sequence). V shed 2 bases, J shed 11 bases, and the junction held 11 bases outside the gene matches. For the CDR3, the DNA is TGTGCCTGGAGTCTCTCAGGGGGAACGGTTGCTTTCTTT. It codes for CAWSLSGGTVAFF.

The chain joins TRBV19 to TRBJ1-4; D unclear. There are 16 residues in the CDR3. The V gene's germline CDR1 is LNHDA and CDR2 SQIVND (reference sequence). The ends were cut back, 6 bases at V and 0 bases at J, with 14 bases in the middle. CDR3 coding DNA: TGTGCCAGTAGCCGACCCGGACGGGCAACTAATGAAAAACTGTTTTTT. Protein product: CASSRPGRATNEKLFF.

V is TRBV3-1 (or the pseudogene TRBV3-2) and J is TRBJ1-2, with D possibly being TRBD1 (5 bases). With 4 bases removed from V and 6 bases from J, the gap between germline ends came to 15 bases. The CDR3 is 14 amino acids. Per germline, CDR1 LGHDT and CDR2 YNNKEL (reference sequence). CDR3 nucleotides: TGTGCCAGCAGCCCGACCTGGGGGAAGGATGGCTACACCTTC. Residues: CASSPTWGKDGYTF.

This clone was observed a few times. CDR3 region: CASGSGGGGTDTQYF. For the CDR3, the DNA is TGTGCCAGCGGTAGCGGGGGGGGCGGGACAGATACGCAGTATTTT. V usage is TRBV5-5 and J usage is TRBJ2-3; 11 nucleotides agree with TRBD2. Germline V gene sequence: CDR1 SGHKS, CDR2 YYEKEE (reference sequence). CDR3 length: 15 residues. V lost 7 bases, J lost 3 bases, and 7 bases stayed unmatched.

The chain joins TRBV10-3 to TRBJ1-2; maybe TRBD1 (5 bases). The CDR3 extends over 13 amino acids. Germline-derived CDR1 and CDR2 are ENHRY and SYGVKD. The V end was cut by 3 bases, the J end by 7 bases, with 12 bases between. The CDR3 sequence is CAISDGTGGGYTF. The CDR3 region has the DNA TGTGCCATCAGTGACGGGACCGGGGGTGGCTACACCTTC.

The chain links TRBV7-6 to TRBJ2-1; 11 bases map to TRBD2. Germline V lookup: CDR1 SGHVS, CDR2 FNYEAQ. CDR3 length: 16 amino acids. The J segment lost 0 bases and the V segment lost 7 bases, leaving 5 bases of the junction unmatched. This CDR3 is CASTVLAGGSYNEQFF. Here the CDR3 DNA reads TGTGCCAGCACCGTTCTAGCGGGGGGCTCCTACAATGAGCAGTTCTTC.

CDR3 sequence (DNA): TGTGCCAGCAGTTTAAAGTTCAGCCGCTCGCTCGGGCCCCTCCACTTT. This codes for CASSLKFSRSLGPLHF. V and J are TRBV27 and TRBJ1-6, with D unresolved. Germline CDR1 is MNHEY and CDR2 is SMNVEV (reference sequence). This CDR3 has 16 residues. The V and J ends lost 2 bases and 13 bases respectively, with 21 bases between them.

This chain links TRBV7-9 with TRBJ2-5; D perhaps matches TRBD1 (5 bases). V gave up 6 bases and J gave up 2 bases, with 13 bases separating them. The CDR3 has 14 residues. Germline values: CDR1 SEHNR, CDR2 FQNEAQ (reference sequence). The CDR3 region is CASSQDSDQETQYF. CDR3 nucleotide sequence: TGTGCCAGCAGTCAAGACAGCGATCAAGAGACCCAGTACTTC. Filled out from reference TRBV7-9 and TRBJ2-5, the complete variable domain reads DTGVSQNPRHKITKRGQNVTFRCDPISEHNRLYWYRQTLGQGPEFLTYFQNEAQLEKSRLLSDRFSAERPKGSFSTLEIQRTEQGDSAMYLCASSQDSDQETQYFGPGTRLLVL.

This sequence joins TRBV23-1 and TRBJ1-4; 8 nucleotides match TRBD1. TRBV23-1 is labeled an ORF, and its function is uncertain. The CDR3 spans 15 residues. V lost 4 bases and J lost 0; bases outside the gene matches: 1. In DNA form, the CDR3 reads TGCGCCAGCAGTCCGACAGGGGCAACTAATGAAAAACTGTTTTTT. Encoded protein: CASSPTGATNEKLFF.